These T cell receptor beta chains were read from a single sample in a study of tumor-infiltrating lymphocytes in primary liver carcinoma. In TCRdb, the multiplex PCR reads were re-called with MiXCR into one record per CDR3 protein. The sample lists 80,000 to 100,000 distinct CDR3 sequences; less than 75% were seen once. Material: tumor-adjacent normal liver tissue. These receptors originate from a man in his forties with primary liver carcinoma and hepatitis B virus infection. The CDR3 runs from the conserved cysteine through the conserved F or W. D genes are given only for firm matches. Clone size, where shown, is once, few, many, or a class for clones that have expanded.

cdr3_aa cdr3_nt v_call clone_size j_call d_call
CIVSGTEGLGEAFF TGCATCGTGTCAGGGACAGAGGGTTTGGGTGAAGCTTTCTTT TRBV29-1 - TRBJ1-1 TRBD1
CASGPQGATNIGELFF TGTGCTAGTGGTCCTCAGGGAGCCACGAACATCGGGGAGCTGTTTTTT TRBV12-5 - TRBJ2-2 -
CASSLVEDGANVLTF TGCGCCAGCAGCTTGGTTGAGGATGGGGCCAACGTCCTGACTTTC TRBV5-1 - TRBJ2-6 -
CASIGGTNEKLFF TGTGCCAGCATTGGGGGAACTAATGAAAAACTGTTTTTT TRBV28 few TRBJ1-4 -
CVSSYTSWTGGFF TGTGTCAGCAGTTACACGTCCTGGACAGGGGGGTTCTTC TRBV6-2/TRBV6-3 - TRBJ2-1 TRBD1
CASSYRGRDEQLQHF TGTGCCAGCAGCTACAGGGGGCGTGATGAACAGCTCCAGCATTTT TRBV6-6 - TRBJ1-5 TRBD1
CSVSRGTADQAQHF TGCAGCGTTTCACGCGGGACGGCGGATCAGGCCCAGCATTTT TRBV29-1 - TRBJ1-5 -
CASNWTSGRTDFNEQFF TGTGCCAGCAACTGGACTAGCGGGAGGACCGACTTCAATGAGCAGTTCTTC TRBV7-8 - TRBJ2-1 TRBD2
CSVGSLSGRYNEQFF TGCAGCGTTGGATCACTGAGCGGGAGGTACAATGAGCAGTTCTTC TRBV29-1 many TRBJ2-1 TRBD2
CASSGRTGGKGNTIYF TGTGCCAGCAGCGGGCGGACAGGGGGAAAAGGAAACACCATATATTTT TRBV11-2 medium-sized TRBJ1-3 TRBD1
CASSSSSGRAPYEQYF TGTGCCAGCAGTTCATCTAGCGGGAGGGCCCCCTACGAGCAGTACTTC TRBV28 - TRBJ2-7 TRBD2
CASSFELGETQHF TGTGCCAGCAGCTTCGAACTTGGAGAGACCCAGCATTTC TRBV11-2 - TRBJ2-5 -
CSSSLQGANSPLQF TGTAGTAGCAGCTTACAGGGGGCGAATTCACCCCTCCAATTT TRBV11-2 - TRBJ1-6 TRBD1
CASSFSSHEQYF TGTGCCAGCAGCTTCAGTTCTCACGAGCAGTACTTC TRBV7-8 - TRBJ2-7 -
CAGREDVYGDTRYF TGTGCCGGCAGAGAGGACGTTTATGGAGATACCCGGTACTTC TRBV11-2 once TRBJ2-5 -
CPSSPPGWAAFF TGTCCCAGCAGCCCTCCGGGGTGGGCAGCTTTCTTT TRBV11-2 - TRBJ1-1 -
CATSDGTGYSNTEAFF TGTGCCACCAGTGACGGGACAGGCTATTCAAACACTGAAGCTTTCTTT TRBV24-1 few TRBJ1-1 TRBD1
CSADKSSGANVLTF TGCAGTGCCGATAAGAGCTCTGGGGCCAACGTCCTGACTTTC TRBV20-1 - TRBJ2-6 -
CASSGPGRNQETQYF TGTGCCAGCAGCGGGCCGGGACGGAACCAAGAGACCCAGTACTTC TRBV5-4 many TRBJ2-5 -
CATSLEVGAGLYNEQFF TGTGCCACCAGCTTAGAGGTGGGGGCAGGGCTCTACAATGAGCAGTTCTTC TRBV11-2 - TRBJ2-1 -
CASIGISGNIQYF TGTGCCAGCATCGGGATTAGCGGAAACATTCAGTACTTC TRBV28 - TRBJ2-4 -
CASSKLAGGTNSGELFF TGTGCCAGCAGTAAACTAGCGGGAGGTACTAACTCCGGGGAGCTGTTTTTT TRBV5-6 - TRBJ2-2 TRBD2
CASSFERGDEQYF TGTGCCAGCAGCTTTGAGAGAGGGGACGAGCAGTACTTC TRBV5-6 few TRBJ2-7 -
CATSEAGDSETQYF TGTGCCACCAGTGAGGCAGGGGATAGTGAGACCCAGTACTTC TRBV24-1 few TRBJ2-5 -
CASSLTDTPYKQYF TGTGCCAGCAGCTTAACTGACACTCCCTACAAGCAGTATTTC TRBV11-2 - TRBJ2-7 -
CASVTANTGELFF TGTGCCAGCGTTACGGCGAACACCGGGGAGCTGTTTTTT TRBV28 few TRBJ2-2 -
CANSLAPAATDTLYF TGCGCCAACAGCTTGGCGCCAGCGGCTACAGATACGCTGTATTTT TRBV5-1 - TRBJ2-3 -
CAIQRGRGLEDTQYF TGTGCCATCCAAAGGGGCAGGGGGCTAGAAGATACGCAGTATTTT TRBV10-3 many TRBJ2-3 TRBD1
CASSLEMAESLETQYF TGTGCCAGCAGCTTAGAAATGGCAGAGTCGCTGGAGACCCAGTACTTC TRBV7-9 - TRBJ2-5 -
CASSWGGQGTVEQFF TGTGCCAGCAGCTGGGGGGGACAGGGCACAGTTGAGCAGTTCTTC TRBV11-2 many TRBJ2-1 TRBD1
CASSSIGQGNEQFF TGTGCCAGCAGCTCAATCGGACAGGGCAATGAGCAGTTCTTC TRBV11-3 medium-sized TRBJ2-1 TRBD1
CASKRPTANTEAFF TGCGCCAGCAAAAGGCCTACAGCGAACACTGAAGCTTTCTTT TRBV4-1 many TRBJ1-1 -
CASSQDIAGWQPQHF TGCGCCAGCAGCCAAGATATCGCAGGGTGGCAGCCCCAGCATTTT TRBV4-1 medium-sized TRBJ1-5 -